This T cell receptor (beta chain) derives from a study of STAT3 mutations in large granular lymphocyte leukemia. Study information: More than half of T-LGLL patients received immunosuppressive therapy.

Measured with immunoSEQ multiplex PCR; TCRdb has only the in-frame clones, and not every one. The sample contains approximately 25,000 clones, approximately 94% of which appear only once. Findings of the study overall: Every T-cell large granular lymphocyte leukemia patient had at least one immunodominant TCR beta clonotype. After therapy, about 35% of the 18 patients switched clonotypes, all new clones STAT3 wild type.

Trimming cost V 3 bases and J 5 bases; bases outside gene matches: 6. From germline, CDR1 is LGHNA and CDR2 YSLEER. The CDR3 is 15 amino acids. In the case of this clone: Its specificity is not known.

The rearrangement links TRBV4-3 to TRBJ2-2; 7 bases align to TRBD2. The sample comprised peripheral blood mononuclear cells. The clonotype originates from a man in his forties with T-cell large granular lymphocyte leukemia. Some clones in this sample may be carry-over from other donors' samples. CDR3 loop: CASSQSGGRTGELFF. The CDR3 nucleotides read TGCGCCAGCAGCCAGTCGGGGGGACGAACCGGGGAGCTGTTTTTT.